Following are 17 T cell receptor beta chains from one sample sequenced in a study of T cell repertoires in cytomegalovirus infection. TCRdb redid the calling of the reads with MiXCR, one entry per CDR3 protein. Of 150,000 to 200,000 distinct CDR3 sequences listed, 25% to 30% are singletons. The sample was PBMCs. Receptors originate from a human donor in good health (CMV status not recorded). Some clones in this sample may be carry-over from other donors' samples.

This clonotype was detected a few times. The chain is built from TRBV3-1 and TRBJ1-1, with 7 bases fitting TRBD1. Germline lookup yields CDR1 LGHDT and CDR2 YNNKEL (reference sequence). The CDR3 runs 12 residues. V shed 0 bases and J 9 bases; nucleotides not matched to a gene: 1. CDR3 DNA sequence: TGTGCCAGCAGCCAAGAAGGGGGCAAAGCTTTCTTT. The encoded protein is CASSQEGGKAFF.

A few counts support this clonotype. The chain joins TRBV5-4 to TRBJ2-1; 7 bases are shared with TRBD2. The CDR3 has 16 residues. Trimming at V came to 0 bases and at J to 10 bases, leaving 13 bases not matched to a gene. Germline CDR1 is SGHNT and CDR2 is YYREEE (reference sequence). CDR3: CASSLDGGGSKIEQFF. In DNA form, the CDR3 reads TGTGCCAGCAGCTTGGATGGCGGGGGTTCGAAAATAGAGCAGTTCTTC.

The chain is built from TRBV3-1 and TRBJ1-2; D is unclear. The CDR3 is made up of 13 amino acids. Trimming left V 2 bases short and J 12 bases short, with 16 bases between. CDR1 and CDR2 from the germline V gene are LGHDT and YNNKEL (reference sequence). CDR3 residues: CASSQSTGQVHTF. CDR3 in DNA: TGTGCCAGCAGCCAATCGACGGGCCAGGTGCACACCTTC.

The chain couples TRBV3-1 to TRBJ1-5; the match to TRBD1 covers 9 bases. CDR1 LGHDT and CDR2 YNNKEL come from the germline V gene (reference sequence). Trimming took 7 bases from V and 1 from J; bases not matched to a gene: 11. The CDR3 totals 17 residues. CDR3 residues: CASITPGQGMSNQPQHF. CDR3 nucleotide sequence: TGTGCCAGCATTACTCCGGGACAGGGCATGAGCAATCAGCCCCAGCATTTT.

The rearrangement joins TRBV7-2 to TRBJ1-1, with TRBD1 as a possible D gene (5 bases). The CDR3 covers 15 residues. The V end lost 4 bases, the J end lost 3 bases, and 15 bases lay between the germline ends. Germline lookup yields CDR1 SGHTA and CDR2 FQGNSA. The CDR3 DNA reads TGTGCCAGCAGCTCAACGGGACGTTCCTACACTGAAGCTTTCTTT. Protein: CASSSTGRSYTEAFF. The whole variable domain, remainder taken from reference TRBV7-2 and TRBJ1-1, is GAGVSQSPSNKVTEKGKDVELRCDPISGHTALYWYRQSLGQGLEFLIYFQGNSAPDKSGLPSDRFSAERTGGSVSTLTIQRTQQEDSAVYLCASSSTGRSYTEAFFGQGTRLTVV.

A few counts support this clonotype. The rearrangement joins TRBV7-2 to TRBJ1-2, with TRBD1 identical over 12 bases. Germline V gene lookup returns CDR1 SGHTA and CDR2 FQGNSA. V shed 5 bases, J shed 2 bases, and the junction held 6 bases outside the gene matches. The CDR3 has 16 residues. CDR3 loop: CASSLPGQGANYGYTF. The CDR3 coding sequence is TGTGCCAGCAGCCTTCCGGGACAGGGGGCGAACTATGGCTACACCTTC.

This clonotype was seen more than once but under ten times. The CDR3 bases are TGTGCCACCCGGACAGGGGAAAACACCGGGGAGCTGTTTTTT. As protein: CATRTGENTGELFF. The J gene is TRBJ2-2, the V gene TRBV15; 9 bases line up with TRBD1. V gave up 8 bases and J gave up 2 bases; unmatched junction bases: 3. Germline lookup yields CDR1 LNHNV and CDR2 YYDKDF (reference sequence). The CDR3 consists of 14 residues.

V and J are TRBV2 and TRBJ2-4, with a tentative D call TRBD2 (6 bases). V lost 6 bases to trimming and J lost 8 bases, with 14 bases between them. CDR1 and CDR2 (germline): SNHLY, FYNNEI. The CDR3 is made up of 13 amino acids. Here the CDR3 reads CASRTVTGDIQYF. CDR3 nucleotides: TGTGCCAGCAGAACAGTTACGGGGGACATTCAGTACTTC.

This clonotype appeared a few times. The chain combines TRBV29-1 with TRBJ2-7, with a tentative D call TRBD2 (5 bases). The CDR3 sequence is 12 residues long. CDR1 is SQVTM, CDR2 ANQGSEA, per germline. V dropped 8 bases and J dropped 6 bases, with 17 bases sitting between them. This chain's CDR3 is CSWAREGGEQYF. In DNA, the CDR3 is TGCAGCTGGGCCCGGGAAGGAGGCGAGCAGTACTTC.

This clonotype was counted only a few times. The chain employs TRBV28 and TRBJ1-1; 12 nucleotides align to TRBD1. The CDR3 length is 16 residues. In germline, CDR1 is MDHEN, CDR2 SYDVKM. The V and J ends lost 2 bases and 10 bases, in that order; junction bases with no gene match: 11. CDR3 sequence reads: CASSLKGTGGPWGAFF. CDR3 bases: TGTGCCAGCAGTTTAAAAGGGACAGGGGGCCCCTGGGGAGCTTTCTTT. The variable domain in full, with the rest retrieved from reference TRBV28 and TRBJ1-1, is DVKVTQSSRYLVKRTGEKVFLECVQDMDHENMFWYRQDPGLGLRLIYFSYDVKMKEKGDIPEGYSVSREKKERFSLILESASTNQTSMYLCASSLKGTGGPWGAFFGQGTRLTVV.

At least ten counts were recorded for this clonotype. The chain's CDR3 is CASSLVSLYEQYF. The CDR3 bases are TGTGCCAGCAGCTTAGTTAGCCTCTACGAGCAGTACTTC. The rearrangement links TRBV11-2 to TRBJ2-7; D unclear. This CDR3 is 13 amino acids long. V dropped 1 base and J dropped 3 bases, with 7 bases sitting between them. Looked up from germline, CDR1 is SGHAT and CDR2 is FQNNGV.

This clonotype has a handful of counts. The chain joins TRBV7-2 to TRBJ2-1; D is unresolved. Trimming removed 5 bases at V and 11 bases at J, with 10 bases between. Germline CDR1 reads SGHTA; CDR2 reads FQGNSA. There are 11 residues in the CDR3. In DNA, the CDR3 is TGTGCCAGCAGCCGAGCACCTAAGCAGTTCTTC. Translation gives CASSRAPKQFF.

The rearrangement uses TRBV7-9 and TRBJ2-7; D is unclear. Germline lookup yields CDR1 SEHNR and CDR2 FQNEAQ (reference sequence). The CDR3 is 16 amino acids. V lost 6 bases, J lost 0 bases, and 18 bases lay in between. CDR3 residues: CASRPNWAAISYEQYF. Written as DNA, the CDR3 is TGTGCCAGCAGGCCTAACTGGGCAGCAATCTCCTACGAGCAGTACTTC.

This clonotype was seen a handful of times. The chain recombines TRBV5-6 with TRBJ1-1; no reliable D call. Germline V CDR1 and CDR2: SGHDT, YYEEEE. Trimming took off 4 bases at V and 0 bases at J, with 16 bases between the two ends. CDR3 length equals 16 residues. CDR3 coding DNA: TGTGCCAGCAGCCCTTTACTGGCAGGCCTGAACACTGAAGCTTTCTTT. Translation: CASSPLLAGLNTEAFF.

The CDR3 region has the DNA TGCAGTGCTAGAACGAGTACAGGGATGATAGCTGAAGCTTTCTTT. This sequence encodes CSARTSTGMIAEAFF. The J gene is TRBJ1-1, the V gene TRBV20-1, with a tentative D call TRBD1 (6 bases). CDR1 and CDR2 (germline): DFQATT, SNEGSKA (reference sequence). The CDR3 length is 15 residues. V was shortened by 2 bases and J by 6 bases, with 19 bases between the two germline ends.

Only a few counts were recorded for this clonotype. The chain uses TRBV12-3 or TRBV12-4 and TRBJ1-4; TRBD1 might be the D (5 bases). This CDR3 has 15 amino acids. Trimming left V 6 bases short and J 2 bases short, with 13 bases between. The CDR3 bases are TGTGCCAGCAGCCGGGACCTAAGGACTAATGAAAAACTGTTTTTT. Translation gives CASSRDLRTNEKLFF.

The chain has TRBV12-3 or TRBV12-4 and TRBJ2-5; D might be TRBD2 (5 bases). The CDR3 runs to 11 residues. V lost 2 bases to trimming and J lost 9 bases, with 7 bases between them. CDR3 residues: CASSLSGAQYF. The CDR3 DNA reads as TGTGCCAGCAGTTTATCCGGGGCCCAGTACTTC.